Detailed here is one T cell receptor beta chain. Sequencing was performed with immunoSEQ multiplex PCR; in TCRdb, only in-frame clones are kept and a portion is missing. The data hold roughly 150,000 clones, with 81% observed a single time. This entry comes from a study of blood T cell repertoires in COVID-19. V lost 7 bases, J lost 0 bases, and 13 bases lay in between. Looked up from germline, CDR1 is SGHVS and CDR2 is FQNEAQ. The CDR3 contains 15 residues. The V call is TRBV7-8, the J call TRBJ1-3, with D hard to call. The TCR comes from a woman aged 40 to 55 with acute COVID-19. The material sequenced was PBMCs or T cells enriched from blood (not recorded which). The DNA for the CDR3 is TGTGCCAGCATAGTAAATCTAGGCTCTGGAAACACCATATATTTT. Translated: CASIVNLGSGNTIYF.